The 13 T cell receptor beta chains in this list originate from one sample, sequenced in a study of breast tumors, draining lymph nodes, adjacent tissues. TCRdb re-analysed the multiplex PCR reads in MiXCR, keeping a single row per CDR3 protein. The sample has 150,000 to 200,000 distinct CDR3 sequences; 31% are singletons. The lymph nodes were axillary draining lymph nodes from breast cancer patients. Sequencing was performed on axillary lymph node tissue. These receptors were obtained from a female donor with breast cancer. Some clones in this sample may be carry-over from other donors' samples.

The chain couples TRBV2 to TRBJ1-4; no clear D gene. The germline V gene has CDR1 SNHLY and CDR2 FYNNEI. V dropped 2 bases and J dropped 3 bases, with 4 bases sitting between them. The CDR3 is 13 amino acids. Here the CDR3 DNA reads TGTGCCAGCAGTGAATGGCCTAATGAAAAACTGTTTTTT. The encoded protein is CASSEWPNEKLFF.

In its sample, this clonotype was seen many times. The J gene is TRBJ2-7, the V gene TRBV11-2; D gene uncertain. This CDR3 contains 14 residues. The germline V gene has CDR1 SGHAT and CDR2 FQNNGV. With 3 bases removed from V and 4 bases from J, the gap between germline ends came to 13 bases. Written as DNA, the CDR3 is TGTGCCAGCAGCTTCCCTGACCAGGAATACGAGCAGTACTTC. Amino acids: CASSFPDQEYEQYF.

Turning to this clonotype: At one of its ends the junction is not consistent with the germline gene, which may arise from a read error. The CDR3 coding sequence is TGCAGCGCAAGGACTAGCGGGAGAGGGAGTCAAGAGACCCGGTACTTC. This sequence encodes CSARTSGRGSQETRYF. The chain is built from TRBV29-1 and TRBJ2-5, with 13 bases lining up with TRBD2. CDR1 and CDR2 from the germline V gene are SQVTM and ANQGSEA. The CDR3 extends over 16 amino acids.

Here the CDR3 DNA reads TGTGCCAGCAGCGTGACTAGCGGGGGTTACACCGGGGAGCTGTTTTTT. This codes for CASSVTSGGYTGELFF. The V and J genes are TRBV9 and TRBJ2-2; TRBD2 matches 12 bases. This CDR3 is 16 amino acids long. The V segment lost 2 bases and the J segment 3 bases; nucleotides outside the gene matches: 2. CDR1 and CDR2 (germline): SGDLS, YYNGEE. Full variable domain (missing parts from reference TRBV9 and TRBJ2-2): DSGVTQTPKHLITATGQRVTLRCSPRSGDLSVYWYQQSLDQGLQFLIQYYNGEERAKGNILERFSAQQFPDLHSELNLSSLELGDSALYFCASSVTSGGYTGELFFGEGSRLTVL.

Turning to this clonotype: Here the CDR3 omits its conserved ending phenylalanine or tryptophan, so a read error is the likely source. This chain joins TRBV6-2 or TRBV6-3 and TRBJ1-5; D call uncertain. CDR1 is MNHEY, CDR2 SVGEGT, per germline. The CDR3 is made up of 14 amino acids. V dropped 5 bases and J dropped 2 bases, with 10 bases sitting between them. DNA of the CDR3: TGTGCCAGCAGTCCCGGGCAGGGCAATCAGCCCCAGCATCTT. Its translation: CASSPGQGNQPQHL.

There are many counts of this clonotype. The chain links TRBV2 to TRBJ1-5; D remains unclear. Deletions cut 6 bases from V and 3 bases from J, with 12 bases between. Germline assignment: CDR1 SNHLY and CDR2 FYNNEI. The CDR3 runs to 14 residues. DNA of the CDR3: TGTGCCAGCAGAACTGGAGCCATCAATCAGCCCCAGCATTTT. This codes for CASRTGAINQPQHF.

This chain joins TRBV19 and TRBJ2-1; D may be TRBD2 (5 bases). The CDR3 loop spans 11 amino acids. The ends were cut back, 4 bases at V and 8 bases at J, with 6 bases in the middle. Germline-derived CDR1 and CDR2 are LNHDA and SQIVND (reference sequence). The chain's CDR3 is CASSTGDEQFF. In DNA, the CDR3 is TGTGCCAGTAGTACCGGGGATGAGCAGTTCTTC.

Concerning this clonotype: Without the conserved terminal phenylalanine or tryptophan, this CDR3 likely stems from a read error. Because the CDR3's place on the DNA is in doubt, the DNA is left out and the CDR3 is given as listed by TCRdb. The chain employs TRBV20-1 and TRBJ1-6. The CDR3 has 11 amino acids, counting both end residues. Germline V gene data show CDR1 as DFQATT and CDR2 as SNEGSKA (reference sequence). Here the CDR3 reads CSASPPSGRDG.

The rearrangement uses TRBV19 and TRBJ2-3; TRBD2 matches at 13 bases. CDR1 LNHDA and CDR2 SQIVND come from the germline V gene (reference sequence). This CDR3 comprises 17 residues. V lost 3 bases, J lost 11 bases, and 14 bases stayed unmatched. CDR3 residues: CASSIVTSGGLNNEQYF. CDR3 bases: TGTGCCAGTAGTATTGTGACTAGCGGGGGGTTGAACAATGAGCAGTATTTT.

This clonotype was counted at least ten times. V is TRBV28 and J is TRBJ2-7, with TRBD1 matching over 8 bases. J was trimmed by 5 bases and V by 7 bases; bases with no gene match: 10. This CDR3 is 14 amino acids long. Per germline, CDR1 MDHEN and CDR2 SYDVKM. The CDR3 nucleotides are TGTGCCAGCATACCGACAGGGGTTTCCCACGAGCAGTACTTC. It specifies CASIPTGVSHEQYF.

This clonotype showed up many times. The chain is built from TRBV7-8 and TRBJ2-2, with 7 positions matching TRBD2. The germline V gene encodes CDR1 SGHVS and CDR2 FQNEAQ. With 1 base clipped from V and 2 bases from J, the junction kept 7 bases outside the gene matches. This CDR3 region has 17 residues. The DNA for the CDR3 is TGTGCCAGCAGCTTAGGGGTTAGCGGGCCCAACACCGGGGAGCTGTTTTTT. It is translated as CASSLGVSGPNTGELFF.

Details on this clonotype: A much more abundant neighbour one base away suggests this may be a read error. As the CDR3 is not closed by the conserved phenylalanine or tryptophan, this likely results from a read error. This chain uses TRBV20-1 with TRBJ2-5; D is unclear. In germline, CDR1 is DFQATT, CDR2 SNEGSKA (reference sequence). The CDR3 sequence is 10 residues long. Trimming took 6 bases from V and 5 from J, leaving 7 bases between them. Here the CDR3 reads CSAGRETQYS. In DNA, the CDR3 is TGCAGTGCCGGAAGGGAGACCCAGTACTCC.

In regard to this clonotype: At one boundary the junction diverges from the germline segment, which might be a read error. This rearrangement joins TRBV15 to TRBJ1-1; a possible D gene is TRBD1 (5 bases). The CDR3 sequence is 14 residues long. The germline CDR1 and CDR2 sequences are LNHNV and YYDKDF (reference sequence). CDR3 sequence reads: CATSRVGEDTEAFF. As DNA, the CDR3 is TGTGCCACCAGCAGAGTGGGTGAGGACACTGAAGCCTTCTTT.